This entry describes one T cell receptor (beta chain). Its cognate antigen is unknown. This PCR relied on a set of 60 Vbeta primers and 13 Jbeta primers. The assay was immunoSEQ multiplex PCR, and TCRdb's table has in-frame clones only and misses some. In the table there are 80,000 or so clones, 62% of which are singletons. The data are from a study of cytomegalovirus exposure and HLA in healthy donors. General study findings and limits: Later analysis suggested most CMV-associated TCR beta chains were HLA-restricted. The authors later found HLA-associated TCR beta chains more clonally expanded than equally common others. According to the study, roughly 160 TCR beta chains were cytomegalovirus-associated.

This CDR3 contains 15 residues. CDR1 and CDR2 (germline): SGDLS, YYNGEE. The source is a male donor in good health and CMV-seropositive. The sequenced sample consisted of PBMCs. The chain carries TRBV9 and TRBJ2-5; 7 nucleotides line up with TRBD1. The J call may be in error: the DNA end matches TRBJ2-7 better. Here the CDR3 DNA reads TGTGCCAGCAGCGGAAGGGGACAGAACTCCTACGAGCAGTACTTC. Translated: CASSGRGQNSYEQYF.